The source of this T cell receptor (beta chain) is a study of blood T cell repertoires in COVID-19. The overall study: From the United States, Italy and Spain came samples of acute and convalescent COVID-19. PBMCs, B-cell-depleted T cells, or T cells provided the cDNA or gDNA that made up the material.

Original data processing: How many nucleated cells were present was estimated from reference gene primer amplification. Only in-frame clones appear in the TCRdb table, and some are missing; sequencing was by immunoSEQ multiplex PCR. V, J and clone size reflect that table, while D and trimming were determined from the DNA. The top ten clones hold roughly 4% of a sample with about 140,000 clones, 80% to 90% of them seen once. V was shortened by 1 base and J by 7 bases, with 8 bases between the two germline ends. This CDR3 region has 13 residues. This TCR was sampled from a middle-aged woman with acute or convalescent COVID-19. Sequenced: peripheral blood. The rearrangement links TRBV12-3 or TRBV12-4 to TRBJ1-5; unclear D gene. The CDR3 region has the DNA TGTGCCAGCAGTTTAGTAGAGGGCCAGCCCCAGCATTTT. Translation gives CASSLVEGQPQHF.